The 17 T cell receptor beta chains below all came from one sample that was sequenced in a study of blood T cell repertoires in COVID-19. Only in-frame clones appear in the TCRdb table, and some are missing; sequencing was by immunoSEQ multiplex PCR. The data contain about 14,000 clones, roughly 85% of them seen just once; the ten biggest clones take up 17%. Sequenced: peripheral blood. These receptor sequences come from a human donor with active COVID-19. The donor label of this sample is uncertain.

In its sample, this clone was seen a few times. The chain employs TRBV4-3 and TRBJ2-2; D remains ambiguous. The CDR3 extends over 15 amino acids. The V and J ends lost 0 bases and 1 base respectively, with 6 bases between them. Germline CDR1 LGHNA, CDR2 YSLEER. CDR3 nucleotide sequence: TGCGCCAGCAGCCAAGATCCAGGGAACACCGGGGAGCTGTTTTTT. Amino acid sequence: CASSQDPGNTGELFF.

The chain uses TRBV10-3 and TRBJ2-6; unclear D gene. The germline V gene has CDR1 ENHRY and CDR2 SYGVKD. CDR3 length: 16 residues. V shed 3 bases and J shed 0 bases, with 9 bases lying between them. The CDR3 region is CAISDAGYSGANVLTF. The CDR3 nucleotides are TGTGCCATCAGTGATGCCGGGTACTCTGGGGCCAACGTCCTGACTTTC.

V usage is TRBV5-6 and J usage is TRBJ1-4; weak D call: TRBD1 (6 bases). The ends were cut back, 5 bases at V and 12 bases at J, with 17 bases in the middle. This CDR3 has 13 amino acids. Germline CDR1 reads SGHDT; CDR2 reads YYEEEE. The DNA of the CDR3 is TGTGCCAGCAGTTTAAATTCAGGGACACAACTGTTTTTT. Translation: CASSLNSGTQLFF.

The chain links TRBV2 to TRBJ2-1; 10 bases map to TRBD2. Germline V gene lookup returns CDR1 SNHLY and CDR2 FYNNEI. J gave up 5 bases and V 6 bases, and 7 bases lay outside the gene matches. CDR3 length: 15 amino acids. The CDR3 reads CASSGAGGVDNEQFF. CDR3 in DNA: TGTGCCAGCAGCGGAGCGGGGGGGGTCGACAATGAGCAGTTCTTC.

V and J are TRBV28 and TRBJ1-6; 9 nucleotides align to TRBD1. CDR3 length: 15 residues. Germline trimming cut 2 bases from V and 7 bases from J; bases unmatched to any gene: 3. Per germline, CDR1 MDHEN and CDR2 SYDVKM. Written as DNA, the CDR3 is TGTGCCAGCAGTTTAGGGACAGGGAACAATTCACCCCTCCACTTT. It is translated as CASSLGTGNNSPLHF.

The CDR3 DNA follows: TGTGCCAGCAGCCTCCGACAGGGAGTGCAAGAGACCCAGTACTTC. It yields the protein CASSLRQGVQETQYF. This chain links TRBV5-4 with TRBJ2-5; 7 bases are shared with TRBD1. The germline V gene has CDR1 SGHNT and CDR2 YYREEE (reference sequence). Unmatched junction bases numbered 8, after V lost 4 bases and J lost 2 bases. The CDR3 is 15 residues long.

The chain employs TRBV25-1 and TRBJ2-7, with 7 bases identical to TRBD2. After removal of 6 bases from V and 4 bases from J, the junction contained 0 bases not matched to a gene. Germline CDR1 and CDR2: MGHDK and SYGVNS. CDR3 size: 11 residues. CDR3 residues: CASRGGYEQYF. CDR3 DNA: TGTGCCAGCAGGGGAGGGTACGAGCAGTACTTC.

The sample holds one count of this clone. The V and J genes are TRBV28 and TRBJ2-1; TRBD1 is a possible D gene (5 bases). This CDR3 contains 13 residues. The germline CDR1 and CDR2 sequences are MDHEN and SYDVKM. V shed 8 bases and J shed 4 bases, with 12 bases lying between them. The chain's CDR3 is CASFRTTYNEQFF. The CDR3 bases are TGTGCCAGCTTCAGGACAACTTACAATGAGCAGTTCTTC.

The V gene is TRBV28, the J gene TRBJ2-3; the D gene is possibly TRBD1 (6 bases). Trimming took 6 bases from V and 3 from J, leaving 13 bases between them. CDR3 length equals 14 residues. Germline CDR1 and CDR2: MDHEN and SYDVKM. The DNA of the CDR3 is TGTGCCAGCAGACAGGGAACTAGTACAGATACGCAGTATTTT. This translates into CASRQGTSTDTQYF.

V is TRBV5-1 and J is TRBJ2-2; 7 bases line up with TRBD1. Germline V lookup: CDR1 SGHRS, CDR2 YFSETQ. Trimming cost V 1 base and J 4 bases; bases outside gene matches: 4. This CDR3 comprises 15 residues. Here the CDR3 DNA reads TGCGCCAGCAGCTTGAGGGACAGCCCCACCGGGGAGCTGTTTTTT. It translates to CASSLRDSPTGELFF. Filled out from reference TRBV5-1 and TRBJ2-2, the complete variable domain reads KAGVTQTPRYLIKTRGQQVTLSCSPISGHRSVSWYQQTPGQGLQFLFEYFSETQRNKGNFPGRFSGRQFSNSRSEMNVSTLELGDSALYLCASSLRDSPTGELFFGEGSRLTVL.

The chain recombines TRBV11-2 with TRBJ1-1, with 7 bases matching TRBD1. The junction had 10 bases not matched to a gene; V was cut back by 4 bases and J by 11 bases. The CDR3 covers 13 residues. The V gene's germline CDR1 is SGHAT and CDR2 FQNNGV. The CDR3 loop is CASSSRTGAGAFF. As DNA, the CDR3 is TGTGCCAGCAGCTCAAGGACAGGCGCTGGGGCTTTCTTT. Full variable domain (remainder filled in from reference TRBV11-2 and TRBJ1-1): EAGVAQSPRYKIIEKRQSVAFWCNPISGHATLYWYQQILGQGPKLLIQFQNNGVVDDSQLPKDRFSAERLKGVDSTLKIQPAKLEDSAVYLCASSSRTGAGAFFGQGTRLTVV.

The V call is TRBV5-1, the J call TRBJ1-1, with 8 bases matching TRBD1. The V gene's germline CDR1 is SGHRS and CDR2 YFSETQ. J gave up 3 bases and V 4 bases, and 8 bases lay outside the gene matches. The CDR3 spans 15 residues. For the CDR3, the DNA is TGCGCCAGCAGCATCTGGACAGGGAGCGACACTGAAGCTTTCTTT. This encodes CASSIWTGSDTEAFF. Supplemented by reference TRBV5-1 and TRBJ1-1, the full variable domain reads KAGVTQTPRYLIKTRGQQVTLSCSPISGHRSVSWYQQTPGQGLQFLFEYFSETQRNKGNFPGRFSGRQFSNSRSEMNVSTLELGDSALYLCASSIWTGSDTEAFFGQGTRLTVV.

V is TRBV5-4 and J is TRBJ2-7; a possible D gene is TRBD1 (6 bases). This CDR3 contains 14 residues. V was cut by 5 bases and J by 3 bases, with 15 bases left in between. Germline V gives CDR1 SGHNT, CDR2 YYREEE (reference sequence). The CDR3 DNA is TGTGCCAGCAGTTTCCCGGGACACAGCTACGAGCAGTACTTC. Residues: CASSFPGHSYEQYF.

The chain employs TRBV27 and TRBJ2-1, with 8 nucleotides matching TRBD1. The CDR3 runs 14 residues. The trim removed 8 bases at V and 7 bases at J, leaving 10 bases unmatched. Per the germline V gene, CDR1 is MNHEY and CDR2 is SMNVEV (reference sequence). In nucleotides, the CDR3 is TGTGCCAGCTGGCAGGGGGCGCAATGGAATGAGCAGTTCTTC. Its translation: CASWQGAQWNEQFF.

This clone was detected a few times. This chain uses TRBV30 with TRBJ1-1, with D possibly being TRBD1 (6 bases). Germline values: CDR1 GTSNPN, CDR2 SVGIG (reference sequence). V lost 2 bases and J lost 6, with 13 bases in between. The CDR3 runs 13 residues. The CDR3 loop reads CAWSQWGGSEAFF. The CDR3 DNA is TGTGCCTGGAGTCAATGGGGGGGCTCTGAAGCTTTCTTT.

For this clone: Sequence at one end of the junction differs from germline and may be a read error. The chain carries TRBV30 and TRBJ2-7; the D gene is possibly TRBD1 (5 bases). The CDR3 is 11 amino acids. CDR1 GTSNPN and CDR2 SVGIG come from the germline V gene (reference sequence). CDR3 sequence reads: CAWSVGAAFNF. CDR3 DNA: TGTGCCTGGTCTGTAGGGGCTGCCTTTAACTTC. The full variable domain, with the rest looked up from reference TRBV30 and TRBJ2-7, is SQTIHQWPATLVQPVGSPLSLECTVEGTSNPNLYWYRQAAGRGLQLLFYSVGIGQISSEVPQNLSASRPQDRQFILSSKKLLLSDSGFYLCAWSVGAAFNFGPGTRLTVT.

The chain has TRBV5-4 and TRBJ2-5; tentative D call: TRBD2 (6 bases). This CDR3 contains 14 residues. Trimming removed 0 bases from V and 7 bases from J, with 13 bases in between. The germline gives CDR1 SGHNT, CDR2 YYREEE (reference sequence). CDR3 sequence reads: CASSLGGADGTQYF. CDR3 DNA sequence: TGTGCCAGCAGCTTGGGCGGGGCCGACGGGACCCAGTACTTC. The variable domain in full, with the rest retrieved from reference TRBV5-4 and TRBJ2-5, is ETGVTQSPTHLIKTRGQQVTLRCSSQSGHNTVSWYQQALGQGPQFIFQYYREEENGRGNFPPRFSGLQFPNYSSELNVNALELDDSALYLCASSLGGADGTQYFGPGTRLLVL.